This entry concerns a single TCR beta chain. The sample is drawn from a study of blood T cell repertoires in COVID-19. Sequencing used immunoSEQ multiplex PCR; TCRdb keeps in-frame clones, though not all of them. Of 200,000 to 250,000 clones detected, roughly 81% appear once; the ten largest clones hold roughly 8%. The length of the CDR3 is 14 residues. V was cut by 5 bases and J by 4 bases, with 17 bases left in between. Germline lookup yields CDR1 SQVTM and CDR2 ANQGSEA. The receptor comes from an elderly woman with COVID-19, enrolled during active disease. The sequenced material came from peripheral blood. J is TRBJ1-1 and V is TRBV29-1; D is unresolved. The CDR3 nucleotides read TGCAGCGTTTTAAGTCGGCAGGCAAGCACTGAAGCTTTCTTT. Translated, it gives CSVLSRQASTEAFF.